This TCR beta chain came from a study of blood T cells in healthy people across ages. Study observations and caveats: In older individuals, TCR beta diversity per million T cells was lower, falling roughly linearly with age.

As regards this clonotype: The antigen is undetermined.

The V end lost 6 bases, the J end lost 8 bases, and 16 bases lay between the germline ends. The CDR3 is 13 amino acids. Through a sample-barcoded 5' primer and a J-beta primer mix, a second PCR was run for roughly 6 to 12 cycles. One entry per CDR3 protein results from TCRdb running MiXCR on the 5' RACE reads. The data show 550,000 to 700,000 distinct CDR3 sequences, with about 26% seen just once and approximately 18% held by the top ten. Material for sequencing was blood. The V gene is TRBV12-3 or TRBV12-4, the J gene TRBJ1-2, with D unresolved. This TCR was sampled from a woman in her sixties or seventies in good health. CDR3 DNA sequence: TGTGCCAGCAGCCCGAGCAAGCTAGTGGGCTACACCTTC. Translated: CASSPSKLVGYTF.